These 24 T cell receptor beta chains share one sample of origin, sequenced in a study of T cell responses to AZD1222 COVID-19 vaccine. Assay used: immunoSEQ multiplex PCR; TCRdb lists only in-frame clones, some missing. The data contain tens of thousands of clones, around 85% of them singletons. This sample comprised peripheral blood, obtained 28 days after the second AZD1222 dose. Source of these receptors: an adult who received the AZD1222 COVID-19 vaccine.

V is TRBV7-2 and J is TRBJ1-5; D unclear. Deletions cut 1 base from V and 9 bases from J, with 7 bases between. Germline lookup yields CDR1 SGHTA and CDR2 FQGNSA. This CDR3 has 12 residues. CDR3 in DNA: TGTGCCAGCAGCTTAGATCTGGGGCCCCAGCATTTT. This sequence encodes CASSLDLGPQHF.

This sequence joins TRBV7-2 and TRBJ2-7, with 8 bases matching TRBD1. The germline V gene has CDR1 SGHTA and CDR2 FQGNSA. The CDR3 spans 14 residues. J lost 6 bases, V lost 4 bases, and 8 bases had no gene match. The CDR3 nucleotides read TGTGCCAGCAGCTCCCGACAGGGGCGAGGCGAGCAGTACTTC. Translation gives CASSSRQGRGEQYF.

This clone was picked up one time. The chain has TRBV28 and TRBJ1-2, with TRBD1 as a possible D gene (5 bases). The CDR3 extends over 14 amino acids. V lost 3 bases, J lost 4 bases, and 12 bases lay in between. Germline V gives CDR1 MDHEN, CDR2 SYDVKM. CDR3 amino acids: CASSLGGASYGYTF. For the CDR3, the DNA is TGTGCCAGCAGTTTGGGAGGGGCCAGCTATGGCTACACCTTC.

V gene TRBV6-6 combines with J gene TRBJ2-7; 9 bases fit TRBD1. The J segment lost 3 bases and the V segment lost 11 bases, leaving 5 bases of the junction unmatched. This CDR3 is 12 amino acids long. Looked up from germline, CDR1 is MNHNY and CDR2 is SVGAGI (reference sequence). The CDR3 loop is CAGSGQGYEQYF. The DNA of the CDR3 is TGTGCCGGCTCGGGACAGGGCTACGAGCAGTACTTC.

The chain carries TRBV7-3 and TRBJ2-3; TRBD2 aligns across 10 bases. Germline trimming cut 5 bases from V and 1 base from J; bases unmatched to any gene: 3. CDR1 SGHTA and CDR2 FQGTGA come from the germline V gene. The CDR3 consists of 15 residues. DNA of the CDR3: TGTGCCAGCAGCATACTAGCGGGACGCACAGATACGCAGTATTTT. Residues: CASSILAGRTDTQYF. The full variable domain, completed using reference TRBV7-3 and TRBJ2-3, is GAGVSQTPSNKVTEKGKYVELRCDPISGHTALYWYRQSLGQGPEFLIYFQGTGAADDSGLPNDRFFAVRPEGSVSTLKIQRTERGDSAVYLCASSILAGRTDTQYFGPGTRLTVL.

The chain carries TRBV5-6 and TRBJ2-3, with D possibly called TRBD1 or TRBD2 (6 bases each). Germline values: CDR1 SGHDT, CDR2 YYEEEE. V gave up 6 bases and J gave up 1 base, with 18 bases separating them. The CDR3 length is 16 residues. The DNA for the CDR3 is TGTGCCAGCATTATAGGGGGGCGTGGGGGCACAGATACGCAGTATTTT. Translation: CASIIGGRGGTDTQYF.

The sample holds a few counts of this clone. The chain couples TRBV11-1 to TRBJ2-7; 9 bases are a match to TRBD1. Germline V CDR1 and CDR2: SGHAT, FQDESV (reference sequence). This CDR3 comprises 13 residues. The J segment lost 3 bases and the V segment lost 6 bases, leaving 3 bases of the junction unmatched. The CDR3 here is CASRGQGIYEQYF. The CDR3 nucleotides read TGTGCCAGCAGGGGACAGGGTATCTACGAGCAGTACTTC.

V and J are TRBV6-5 and TRBJ2-2; D ambiguous. V was cut by 6 bases and J by 4 bases, with 3 bases left in between. Per the germline V gene, CDR1 is MNHEY and CDR2 is SVGAGI. CDR3 length: 11 residues. The CDR3 loop reads CASRGTGELFF. The CDR3 nucleotides are TGTGCCAGCAGGGGCACCGGGGAGCTGTTTTTT.

The V gene is TRBV21-1, the J gene TRBJ1-5. TRBV21-1 is a known pseudogene. This CDR3 spans 16 amino acids. CDR3 sequence reads: CASPPPLGMSNQPQHF. In DNA form, the CDR3 reads TGTGCCAGCCCTCCTCCCCTGGGAATGAGCAATCAGCCCCAGCATTTT.

V and J are TRBV5-5 and TRBJ2-1; 12 bases align to TRBD2. CDR1 is SGHKS and CDR2 is YYEKEE in the germline V gene (reference sequence). The CDR3 sequence is 15 residues long. V gave up 3 bases and J gave up 6 bases; unmatched junction bases: 4. The CDR3 DNA reads as TGTGCCAGCAGCTCCCCTAGCGGGAGGGGCAATGAGCAGTTCTTC. It codes for CASSSPSGRGNEQFF.

CDR3 in amino acids: CAWTQGAGNQPQHF. The CDR3 bases are TGTGCCTGGACACAGGGGGCAGGCAATCAGCCCCAGCATTTT. The V gene is TRBV30, the J gene TRBJ1-5, with 9 bases matching TRBD1. The junction had 3 bases not matched to a gene; V was cut back by 4 bases and J by 2 bases. CDR1 and CDR2 (germline): GTSNPN, SVGIG (reference sequence). The CDR3 length is 14 residues.

In DNA form, the CDR3 reads TGTGCCAGCAGCCCCTCGTGGGGTCAAAAACTGTTTTTT. Amino acids: CASSPSWGQKLFF. The chain is built from TRBV5-5 and TRBJ1-4; D remains unclear. Trimming shortened V by 4 bases and J by 9 bases, and 13 bases separated the two germline ends. The CDR3 extends over 13 amino acids. Germline V gene sequence: CDR1 SGHKS, CDR2 YYEKEE (reference sequence).

This clone was recorded only once. CDR3 protein: CASSLAEARSGNTIYF. CDR3 sequence (DNA): TGCGCCAGCAGCTTGGCCGAGGCCCGCTCTGGAAACACCATATATTTT. The chain recombines TRBV5-1 with TRBJ1-3, with D hard to call. Trimming pared 0 bases from V and 0 bases from J, leaving 10 bases between. Germline-derived CDR1 and CDR2 are SGHRS and YFSETQ. The CDR3 loop spans 16 amino acids.

This chain joins TRBV5-4 and TRBJ2-7; 7 nucleotides match TRBD2. This CDR3 is 14 amino acids long. The germline gives CDR1 SGHNT, CDR2 YYREEE (reference sequence). V lost 4 bases, J lost 3 bases, and 7 bases stayed unmatched. For the CDR3, the DNA is TGTGCCAGCAGCCCCGAGGCGGGAGTCTACGAGCAGTACTTC. It specifies CASSPEAGVYEQYF.

This clone has a handful of counts. The rearrangement joins TRBV7-2 to TRBJ2-1, with D possibly TRBD2 on 6 matching bases. The CDR3 spans 14 residues. The germline V and J ends were trimmed by 4 bases and 8 bases, with 15 bases remaining between them. Germline V lookup: CDR1 SGHTA, CDR2 FQGNSA. CDR3 residues: CASSSPRGGYEQFF. The CDR3 coding sequence is TGTGCCAGCAGCTCCCCCCGTGGGGGGTATGAGCAGTTCTTC.

The chain employs TRBV5-1 and TRBJ2-3; TRBD1 is a possible D gene (5 bases). This CDR3 is built from 15 residues. Trimming took off 5 bases at V and 4 bases at J, with 17 bases between the two ends. Germline V gene lookup returns CDR1 SGHRS and CDR2 YFSETQ. The CDR3 coding sequence is TGCGCCAGCAGGAGAGAAGGGGCCTGGGCAGATACGCAGTATTTT. Translated, it gives CASRREGAWADTQYF.

The rearrangement uses TRBV18 and TRBJ2-7; D gene uncertain. CDR3 length: 19 amino acids. Germline CDR1 reads KGHSH; CDR2 reads LQKENI. The V and J ends lost 3 bases and 3 bases respectively, with 27 bases between them. The CDR3 coding sequence is TGTGCCAGCTCACCCCGAAGCCCCCCCGCGTCCCCGTCCCTCTACGAGCAGTACTTC. Amino acid sequence: CASSPRSPPASPSLYEQYF.

This clone was recorded a few times. The J gene is TRBJ1-1, the V gene TRBV7-8; possible D gene TRBD1, 5 bases. Germline-derived CDR1 and CDR2 are SGHVS and FQNEAQ. This CDR3 region has 13 residues. V gave up 3 bases and J gave up 3 bases, with 8 bases separating them. CDR3 sequence reads: CASSFPGHTEAFF. The DNA for the CDR3 is TGTGCCAGCAGCTTCCCGGGGCACACTGAAGCTTTCTTT.

V usage is TRBV27 and J usage is TRBJ2-2; a weak D match, TRBD1 (5 bases). The CDR3 runs 15 residues. Germline loops: CDR1 MNHEY, CDR2 SMNVEV (reference sequence). Deletions cut 3 bases from V and 5 bases from J, with 13 bases between. DNA of the CDR3: TGTGCCAGCAGTTTCACAGGAGTAGGAACCGGGGAGCTGTTTTTT. It yields the protein CASSFTGVGTGELFF.

The CDR3 loop is CASRGLNQPQHF. Written as DNA, the CDR3 is TGTGCCAGCAGGGGGCTTAATCAGCCCCAGCATTTT. The chain has TRBV28 and TRBJ1-5; a weak D match, TRBD1 (5 bases). In germline, CDR1 is MDHEN, CDR2 SYDVKM. Trimming took off 6 bases at V and 4 bases at J, with 7 bases between the two ends. The CDR3 is 12 residues long.

The chain links TRBV18 to TRBJ1-5; D is unclear. The V end was cut by 6 bases, the J end by 4 bases, with 7 bases between. The CDR3 totals 12 residues. Per germline, CDR1 KGHSH and CDR2 LQKENI. CDR3 nucleotides: TGTGCCAGCTCGCCCATGAATCAGCCCCAGCATTTT. Residues: CASSPMNQPQHF.

V is TRBV19 and J is TRBJ1-1; the D gene is possibly TRBD1 (5 bases). The CDR3 loop spans 13 amino acids. In germline, CDR1 is LNHDA, CDR2 SQIVND (reference sequence). V was trimmed by 0 bases and J by 8 bases, leaving 10 bases between them. The CDR3 region is CASSIDRQGEAFF. The CDR3 DNA follows: TGTGCCAGTAGTATAGATCGGCAGGGAGAAGCTTTCTTT.

The chain combines TRBV9 with TRBJ1-2, with 12 bases lining up with TRBD1. The CDR3 consists of 15 residues. The germline V gene encodes CDR1 SGDLS and CDR2 YYNGEE. The J segment lost 7 bases and the V segment lost 4 bases, leaving 8 bases of the junction unmatched. CDR3 sequence (DNA): TGTGCCAGCAGCCATGCGGGACAGGGGGCTGGTGGCTACACCTTC. Amino acids: CASSHAGQGAGGYTF.

The chain combines TRBV28 with TRBJ2-4; 9 bases line up with TRBD1. With V trimmed by 5 bases and J by 7 bases, 3 bases remained unmatched. This CDR3 has 13 residues. Per the germline V gene, CDR1 is MDHEN and CDR2 is SYDVKM. CDR3 nucleotides: TGTGCCAGCAGTAGGACAGGGGATAACATTCAGTACTTC. Translation gives CASSRTGDNIQYF.